The 30 T cell receptor beta chains listed next were all sequenced from one sample in a study of T cells in localized non-small cell lung cancer. The data were produced by immunoSEQ multiplex PCR, yet TCRdb's version contains in-frame clones alone and is incomplete. The sample consists of roughly 29,000 clones, about 86% of them appearing once. The input for sequencing was peripheral blood mononuclear cells, taken before any cancer treatment. These receptors originate from a man between 40 and 69 years old with stage III lung adenocarcinoma.

The chain joins TRBV28 to TRBJ1-3; D remains unclear. The germline V and J ends were trimmed by 5 bases and 0 bases, with 11 bases remaining between them. Per the germline V gene, CDR1 is MDHEN and CDR2 is SYDVKM. The CDR3 extends over 15 amino acids. CDR3: CASSQRRGSGNTIYF. The CDR3 nucleotides read TGTGCCAGCAGTCAAAGACGGGGCTCTGGAAACACCATATATTTT. Drawing the rest from reference TRBV28 and TRBJ1-3, the complete variable domain is DVKVTQSSRYLVKRTGEKVFLECVQDMDHENMFWYRQDPGLGLRLIYFSYDVKMKEKGDIPEGYSVSREKKERFSLILESASTNQTSMYLCASSQRRGSGNTIYFGEGSWLTVV.

This clone has only one observation. The V and J genes are TRBV5-1 and TRBJ1-2; no clear D. The germline V gene encodes CDR1 SGHRS and CDR2 YFSETQ. V was clipped by 4 bases and J by 4 bases, with 11 bases between them. The CDR3 runs 13 residues. CDR3 region: CASSPSAPYGYTF. CDR3 sequence (DNA): TGCGCCAGCAGCCCATCAGCGCCCTATGGCTACACCTTC.

Notes on this clone: Other DNA sequences in the sample encode the same CDR3. The chain has TRBV14 and TRBJ1-6; D remains unclear. CDR1 SGHDN and CDR2 FVKESK come from the germline V gene. V lost 1 base and J lost 0, with 4 bases in between. This CDR3 spans 15 amino acids. The CDR3 reads CASSQGGSYNSPLHF. The CDR3 region has the DNA TGTGCCAGCAGCCAAGGGGGCTCCTATAATTCACCCCTCCACTTT.

The rearrangement joins TRBV7-2 to TRBJ2-5; TRBD2 aligns across 7 bases. Germline values: CDR1 SGHTA, CDR2 FQGNSA. Trimming removed 2 bases from V and 5 bases from J; junction bases left unmatched: 8. The CDR3 spans 15 residues. This chain's CDR3 is CASSLSRGSAETQYF. CDR3 DNA: TGTGCCAGCAGCTTATCTCGCGGGAGTGCGGAGACCCAGTACTTC.

The chain joins TRBV30 to TRBJ2-7; D uncertain. The germline V gene has CDR1 GTSNPN and CDR2 SVGIG (reference sequence). This CDR3 spans 12 amino acids. The V and J ends lost 2 bases and 7 bases respectively, with 12 bases between them. The CDR3, as DNA: TGTGCCTGGAGTAACGGCAATGGGGAGCAGTACTTC. Amino acids: CAWSNGNGEQYF. Complete variable domain (other parts from reference TRBV30 and TRBJ2-7): SQTIHQWPATLVQPVGSPLSLECTVEGTSNPNLYWYRQAAGRGLQLLFYSVGIGQISSEVPQNLSASRPQDRQFILSSKKLLLSDSGFYLCAWSNGNGEQYFGPGTRLTVT.

The chain joins TRBV28 to TRBJ1-5; D is ambiguous. The CDR3 extends over 13 amino acids. Germline-derived CDR1 and CDR2 are MDHEN and SYDVKM. V lost 7 bases to trimming and J lost 4 bases, with 11 bases between them. CDR3 residues: CASMPLPNQPQHF. In DNA form, the CDR3 reads TGTGCCAGCATGCCCCTCCCAAATCAGCCCCAGCATTTT.

This sequence joins TRBV5-1 and TRBJ1-3, with TRBD1 as a possible D gene (6 bases). The CDR3 has 16 residues. Trimming cost V 4 bases and J 2 bases, with 16 bases left between them. The germline V gene encodes CDR1 SGHRS and CDR2 YFSETQ. The CDR3 loop reads CASSALDRGAGNTIYF. The CDR3 DNA is TGCGCCAGCAGCGCGTTGGACAGAGGGGCTGGAAACACCATATATTTT.

The chain combines TRBV7-2 with TRBJ2-7; tentatively, D is TRBD2 (6 bases). The germline V and J ends were trimmed by 4 bases and 2 bases, with 15 bases remaining between them. The CDR3 loop spans 15 amino acids. Germline CDR1 and CDR2: SGHTA and FQGNSA. The chain's CDR3 is CASSSSGGRAYEQYF. The CDR3 DNA reads TGTGCCAGCAGCTCGTCCGGGGGACGGGCCTACGAGCAGTACTTC.

The chain couples TRBV18 to TRBJ2-7; D perhaps matches TRBD1 (6 bases). The CDR3 is 14 amino acids. In germline, CDR1 is KGHSH, CDR2 LQKENI. V was trimmed by 5 bases and J by 0 bases, leaving 11 bases between them. CDR3 in amino acids: CASSADRSSYEQYF. As DNA, the CDR3 is TGTGCCAGCTCAGCCGACAGGAGCTCCTACGAGCAGTACTTC.

This sequence joins TRBV19 and TRBJ2-7; 9 bases agree with TRBD2. The V segment lost 3 bases and the J segment 3 bases; nucleotides outside the gene matches: 12. The CDR3 length is 17 residues. The V gene's germline CDR1 is LNHDA and CDR2 SQIVND (reference sequence). Written as DNA, the CDR3 is TGTGCCAGTAGTATTGGCCTAGCGGGATTTGGAAGCTACGAGCAGTACTTC. Residues: CASSIGLAGFGSYEQYF.

This clone was found a few times. The chain has TRBV2 and TRBJ1-2; the D gene is possibly TRBD1 (5 bases). This CDR3 is built from 14 residues. V lost 6 bases and J 5 bases, leaving 16 bases between the germline ends. The germline V gene has CDR1 SNHLY and CDR2 FYNNEI. The CDR3 region is CASRQSGLVYGYTF. CDR3 bases: TGTGCCAGCAGACAGTCAGGGTTGGTATATGGCTACACCTTC.

This clone came up once. Other DNA sequences in the sample encode the same CDR3. The chain has TRBV18 and TRBJ2-7, with 8 bases fitting TRBD1. CDR1 is KGHSH and CDR2 is LQKENI in the germline V gene. Trimming at V came to 3 bases and at J to 4 bases, leaving 5 bases not matched to a gene. The CDR3 is made up of 14 amino acids. The CDR3 here is CASSPRQGTYEQYV. In DNA form, the CDR3 reads TGTGCCAGCTCACCTCGACAGGGGACATACGAGCAGTACGTC.

The V call is TRBV28, the J call TRBJ2-3, with D perhaps TRBD1 (8 bases). The V end was cut by 8 bases, the J end by 5 bases, with 20 bases between. CDR1 is MDHEN, CDR2 SYDVKM, per germline. This CDR3 spans 15 amino acids. The CDR3 spells CASSRFTGGEDTQYF. CDR3 nucleotides: TGTGCCAGCTCAAGATTTACAGGGGGGGAAGATACGCAGTATTTT.

V usage is TRBV11-2 and J usage is TRBJ1-1, with 7 bases matching TRBD1. The CDR3 totals 15 residues. CDR1 and CDR2 (germline): SGHAT, FQNNGV. The V segment lost 1 base and the J segment 5 bases; nucleotides outside the gene matches: 7. In DNA form, the CDR3 reads TGTGCCAGCAGCTTAGTACGCGGCAGGGGGACTGAAGCTTTCTTT. This sequence encodes CASSLVRGRGTEAFF.

The V call is TRBV11-1, the J call TRBJ2-4; D is undetermined. Germline CDR1 is SGHAT and CDR2 is FQDESV (reference sequence). This CDR3 has 15 amino acids. Trimming left V 3 bases short and J 0 bases short, with 9 bases between. The CDR3 here is CASSFMPLAKNIQYF. The DNA for the CDR3 is TGTGCCAGCAGCTTCATGCCGCTAGCCAAAAACATTCAGTACTTC.

V usage is TRBV6-9 and J usage is TRBJ2-2; 15 nucleotides agree with TRBD2. Germline V lookup: CDR1 MNHGY, CDR2 SVAAGI. CDR3 length: 21 residues. Germline trimming cut 6 bases from V and 8 bases from J; bases unmatched to any gene: 22. The CDR3: CASRAGTSGRKGKRGGGELFF. As DNA, the CDR3 is TGTGCCAGCAGGGCCGGGACTAGCGGGAGGAAAGGGAAAAGAGGTGGGGGGGAGCTGTTTTTT.

J is TRBJ2-3 and V is TRBV7-2, with D possibly being TRBD2 (7 bases). The CDR3 is 17 amino acids. The germline V gene encodes CDR1 SGHTA and CDR2 FQGNSA. V was trimmed by 4 bases and J by 1 base, leaving 18 bases between them. For the CDR3, the DNA is TGTGCCAGCAGCTCGAGACGCGGGGGCTGGGGCACAGATACGCAGTATTTT. Amino acids: CASSSRRGGWGTDTQYF.

The chain links TRBV11-2 to TRBJ2-3, with D tentatively TRBD1 (6 bases). Trimming took off 5 bases at V and 2 bases at J, with 17 bases between the two ends. This CDR3 contains 16 residues. Germline V gene lookup returns CDR1 SGHAT and CDR2 FQNNGV. In DNA form, the CDR3 reads TGTGCCAGCAGCCCCATTCGTACAGGGTCCACAGATACGCAGTATTTT. Translated, it gives CASSPIRTGSTDTQYF.

The CDR3 region has the DNA TGTGCCAGCCAATCTACAGCTACTAATGAAAAACTGTTTTTT. As protein: CASQSTATNEKLFF. The chain recombines TRBV6-5 with TRBJ1-4; no definite D call. Germline V gene data show CDR1 as MNHEY and CDR2 as SVGAGI. The CDR3 is 14 residues long. The V and J ends lost 8 bases and 2 bases respectively, with 12 bases between them.

The chain couples TRBV2 to TRBJ2-3; TRBD1 might be the D (6 bases). Between the trimmed V and J ends, which lost 4 bases and 2 bases, there was a span of 10 bases. The CDR3 loop spans 14 amino acids. The germline gives CDR1 SNHLY, CDR2 FYNNEI. CDR3 nucleotides: TGTGCCAGCAGTGTAGACAGGATCACAGATACGCAGTATTTT. Amino acids: CASSVDRITDTQYF.

The chain joins TRBV5-4 to TRBJ2-1; D gene ambiguous. Trimming stripped 7 bases from V and 7 bases from J, with 9 bases between. This CDR3 has 11 amino acids. Per germline, CDR1 SGHNT and CDR2 YYREEE (reference sequence). CDR3 sequence reads: CASSRWNEQFF. The CDR3 coding sequence is TGTGCCAGCTCACGGTGGAATGAGCAGTTCTTC.

The chain recombines TRBV19 with TRBJ1-5; D gene unclear. The length of the CDR3 is 15 residues. In germline, CDR1 is LNHDA, CDR2 SQIVND (reference sequence). Trimming left V 1 base short and J 1 base short, with 8 bases between. Here the CDR3 reads CASSIVWESNQPQHF. The CDR3 nucleotides are TGTGCCAGTAGTATAGTCTGGGAAAGCAATCAGCCCCAGCATTTT.

The V and J genes are TRBV2 and TRBJ1-1; no reliable D call. From germline, CDR1 is SNHLY and CDR2 FYNNEI. CDR3 size: 13 residues. V was shortened by 7 bases and J by 1 base, with 10 bases between the two germline ends. CDR3: CASKEGRNTEAFF. CDR3 nucleotide sequence: TGTGCCAGCAAGGAGGGCCGGAACACTGAAGCTTTCTTT.

This chain uses TRBV5-1 with TRBJ1-6, with D perhaps matching TRBD1 (5 bases). Trimming shortened V by 4 bases and J by 8 bases, and 13 bases separated the two germline ends. Germline V CDR1 and CDR2: SGHRS, YFSETQ. The CDR3 has 14 amino acids. The DNA for the CDR3 is TGCGCCAGCAGCAAGGGACCTCGGGATTCACCCCTCCACTTT. Its translation is CASSKGPRDSPLHF.

The rearrangement joins TRBV10-3 to TRBJ2-1, with 8 bases aligning to TRBD1. The CDR3 is 13 amino acids. The V gene's germline CDR1 is ENHRY and CDR2 SYGVKD. The J segment lost 6 bases and the V segment lost 7 bases, leaving 5 bases of the junction unmatched. The CDR3 coding sequence is TGTGCCATCAAAGGACAGGGAGTCAATGAGCAGTTCTTC. Residues: CAIKGQGVNEQFF.

The chain uses TRBV11-3 and TRBJ1-1; TRBD1 might be the D (5 bases). Germline V gene lookup returns CDR1 SGHNT and CDR2 YENEEA. Deletions cut 3 bases from V and 1 base from J, with 6 bases between. This CDR3 region has 13 residues. The CDR3 spells CASSLTANTEAFF. The CDR3 DNA reads as TGTGCCAGCAGCTTGACAGCGAACACTGAAGCTTTCTTT.

V gene TRBV11-2 combines with J gene TRBJ2-3; D is undetermined. CDR1 SGHAT and CDR2 FQNNGV come from the germline V gene. With 5 bases removed from V and 10 bases from J, the gap between germline ends came to 13 bases. This CDR3 contains 12 residues. The chain's CDR3 is CASSQQVSAQYF. CDR3 in DNA: TGTGCCAGCAGCCAGCAGGTATCAGCGCAGTATTTT.

The chain combines TRBV5-1 with TRBJ2-3; D is ambiguous. The V gene lost 4 bases and the J gene lost 5 bases, with 17 bases spanning the gap. The length of the CDR3 is 15 residues. The V gene's germline CDR1 is SGHRS and CDR2 YFSETQ. CDR3 DNA: TGCGCCAGCAGCCCCGGCCAGAGCATCCTAGATACGCAGTATTTT. Protein product: CASSPGQSILDTQYF.

This rearrangement joins TRBV27 to TRBJ2-3; 14 nucleotides match TRBD2. V trimming: 6 bases; J trimming: 3 bases; junction bases outside the gene matches: 17. Germline assignment: CDR1 MNHEY and CDR2 SMNVEV (reference sequence). The CDR3 is 20 amino acids. The CDR3 here is CASRHGPPRLAGGKTDTQYF. In DNA form, the CDR3 reads TGTGCCAGCAGGCATGGGCCCCCGAGACTAGCGGGAGGGAAGACAGATACGCAGTATTTT.

The rearrangement uses TRBV6-1 and TRBJ1-2, with D perhaps matching TRBD1 (6 bases). This CDR3 spans 13 amino acids. V was cut by 9 bases and J by 7 bases, with 18 bases left in between. The germline V gene encodes CDR1 MNHNS and CDR2 SASEGT. The CDR3 bases are TGTGCCAGTAGTCAGGGGCGATGGGGTGGCTACACCTTC. This gives the protein CASSQGRWGGYTF.